This entry is about one T cell receptor (beta chain). Its antigen remains unknown. The CDR3 loop spans 15 amino acids. The V gene's germline CDR1 is LGHNA and CDR2 YNFKEQ. The junction had 3 bases not matched to a gene; V was cut back by 6 bases and J by 0 bases. This sample is drawn from a study of T cell responses to AZD1222 COVID-19 vaccine. Study-level points and caveats: Donors skewed white British and female; clonal diversity was possibly underestimated. The study identified only a handful of AZD1222 recipients as seropositive at baseline.

Method: immunoSEQ multiplex PCR; TCRdb's copy keeps in-frame clones and lacks some. Here the sample spans some 170,000 clones, around 89% being singletons. The material sequenced was peripheral blood, taken 28 days after the second dose of the MenACWY control vaccine. The V and J genes are TRBV4-2 and TRBJ2-1; 9 positions match TRBD2. The TCR sequence derives from an adult who received the MenACWY meningococcal vaccine as a control. DNA of the CDR3: TGTGCCAGCAGGACTAGCGGTAGCTCCTACAATGAGCAGTTCTTC. This translates into CASRTSGSSYNEQFF.